The 20 T cell receptor beta chains given below trace back to one sample, sequenced in a study of neurological immune-mediated disorders. Noted time point: longitudinal time-point 1 (baseline). TCRdb passed the 5' RACE reads through MiXCR, listing each CDR3 protein once. In the table there are about 49,000 distinct CDR3 sequences, 9% to 10% of which are singletons. The sequenced sample was PBMCs. The receptors here all came from a woman aged 40 to 50 in good health.

At least ten counts were recorded for this clonotype. This chain connects TRBV10-3 to TRBJ2-5; D gene unclear. From germline, CDR1 is ENHRY and CDR2 SYGVKD. This CDR3 region has 14 residues. The ends were cut back, 0 bases at V and 6 bases at J, with 11 bases in the middle. The CDR3 loop is CAISESDGLKTQYF. For the CDR3, the DNA is TGTGCCATCAGTGAGTCAGATGGGTTAAAGACCCAGTACTTC.

This clonotype was recorded many times. This chain uses TRBV20-1 with TRBJ2-3; 13 nucleotides line up with TRBD2. The germline V gene has CDR1 DFQATT and CDR2 SNEGSKA (reference sequence). Trimming at V came to 3 bases and at J to 2 bases, leaving 8 bases not matched to a gene. This CDR3 has 17 residues. CDR3 sequence reads: CSARGTGTSGTTDTQYF. In DNA form, the CDR3 reads TGCAGTGCTAGGGGAACCGGGACTAGCGGGACCACAGATACGCAGTATTTT.

This clonotype was seen many times. The chain couples TRBV5-1 to TRBJ1-1; 8 bases agree with TRBD1. The CDR3 runs to 14 residues. After removal of 3 bases from V and 3 bases from J, the junction contained 4 bases not matched to a gene. Germline CDR1 reads SGHRS; CDR2 reads YFSETQ. The CDR3 sequence is CASSSTGVYTEAFF. CDR3 sequence (DNA): TGCGCCAGCAGCTCGACAGGGGTGTACACTGAAGCTTTCTTT.

This clonotype was found many times. The chain uses TRBV20-1 and TRBJ2-2; 9 nucleotides agree with TRBD2. This CDR3 is built from 16 residues. The V gene end was trimmed by 0 bases and the J gene end by 7 bases; junction bases not matched to a gene: 9. Germline CDR1 is DFQATT and CDR2 is SNEGSKA (reference sequence). The CDR3 DNA sequence: TGCAGTGCTAGAGATGGCGCGGGGGGGCAGGGCGGGGAGCTGTTTTTT. Translating gives CSARDGAGGQGGELFF.

This clonotype was picked up many times. The J gene is TRBJ2-3, the V gene TRBV15; D perhaps matches TRBD2 (5 bases). The CDR3 is made up of 13 amino acids. Germline V lookup: CDR1 LNHNV, CDR2 YYDKDF (reference sequence). With 5 bases removed from V and 9 bases from J, the gap between germline ends came to 15 bases. This chain's CDR3 is CATSPLLGETQYF. The CDR3 DNA reads TGTGCCACCAGCCCCCTCCTCGGGGAGACGCAGTATTTT.

This clonotype was seen many times. The chain joins TRBV20-1 to TRBJ2-1; 8 bases match TRBD2. The CDR3 spans 14 residues. The trim removed 4 bases at V and 9 bases at J, leaving 11 bases unmatched. Per germline, CDR1 DFQATT and CDR2 SNEGSKA (reference sequence). CDR3 sequence (DNA): TGCAGTGCTAAGAAGGCGGGAGGCTCGGGTGAGCAGTTCTTC. Amino acid sequence: CSAKKAGGSGEQFF.

The rearrangement joins TRBV3-1 to TRBJ2-2; D not certain. CDR1 and CDR2 from the germline V gene are LGHDT and YNNKEL (reference sequence). Trimming left V 2 bases short and J 6 bases short, with 13 bases between. The CDR3 runs to 15 residues. The CDR3 nucleotides are TGTGCCAGCAGCCAAACCACCTTACGGCCCGGGGAGCTGTTTTTT. Translation: CASSQTTLRPGELFF.

In this sample, this clonotype turned up many times. This chain uses TRBV4-2 with TRBJ2-3, with D tentatively TRBD2 (7 bases). The CDR3 covers 13 residues. The V end was cut by 11 bases, the J end by 3 bases, with 15 bases between. CDR1 is LGHNA, CDR2 YNFKEQ, per germline. In DNA form, the CDR3 reads TGTGCCGTGGGAGGGGGGGAGACAGATACGCAGTATTTT. Its translation is CAVGGGETDTQYF.

This clonotype has at least ten counts. The chain links TRBV20-1 to TRBJ2-5; 8 bases agree with TRBD2. This CDR3 comprises 13 residues. Germline CDR1 is DFQATT and CDR2 is SNEGSKA (reference sequence). V lost 2 bases and J lost 2; bases outside the gene matches: 1. The CDR3 region is CSARIAGQETQYF. In DNA form, the CDR3 reads TGCAGTGCTAGAATAGCGGGGCAAGAGACCCAGTACTTC.

This clonotype was observed at least ten times. This sequence joins TRBV27 and TRBJ1-4; TRBD1 matches 8 bases. After removal of 5 bases from V and 6 bases from J, the junction contained 8 bases not matched to a gene. CDR3 size: 15 residues. Germline V CDR1 and CDR2: MNHEY, SMNVEV (reference sequence). The CDR3 loop reads CASSPGGGQHEKLFF. The CDR3 nucleotides read TGTGCCAGCAGTCCAGGGGGCGGGCAGCATGAAAAACTGTTTTTT. Complete variable domain (other parts from reference TRBV27 and TRBJ1-4): EAQVTQNPRYLITVTGKKLTVTCSQNMNHEYMSWYRQDPGLGLRQIYYSMNVEVTDKGDVPEGYKVSRKEKRNFPLILESPSPNQTSLYFCASSPGGGQHEKLFFGSGTQLSVL.

The V gene is TRBV7-2, the J gene TRBJ2-3, with 7 positions matching TRBD2. J gave up 1 base and V 5 bases, and 9 bases lay outside the gene matches. Germline V lookup: CDR1 SGHTA, CDR2 FQGNSA. The CDR3 totals 16 residues. The CDR3 loop reads CASSHTSGGGTDTQYF. CDR3 DNA: TGTGCCAGCAGCCATACCTCGGGAGGCGGCACAGATACGCAGTATTTT.

This clonotype was observed many times. The chain combines TRBV7-2 with TRBJ1-1; 9 bases are shared with TRBD1. Germline V gene sequence: CDR1 SGHTA, CDR2 FQGNSA. V shed 3 bases, J shed 5 bases, and the junction held 7 bases outside the gene matches. This CDR3 is 15 amino acids long. In DNA, the CDR3 is TGTGCCAGCAGCTTTACAGGGGGCGGAGGTACTGAAGCTTTCTTT. Protein: CASSFTGGGGTEAFF.

At least ten counts were recorded for this clonotype. V is TRBV5-1 and J is TRBJ2-7; tentatively, D is TRBD1 (5 bases). Trimming stripped 0 bases from V and 0 bases from J, with 10 bases between. The CDR3 has 15 residues. Germline-derived CDR1 and CDR2 are SGHRS and YFSETQ. CDR3 DNA: TGCGCCAGCAGCTTGGAGGGCCAGGGCTCCTACGAGCAGTACTTC. Translated, it gives CASSLEGQGSYEQYF. The complete variable domain, with remaining parts taken from reference TRBV5-1 and TRBJ2-7, reads KAGVTQTPRYLIKTRGQQVTLSCSPISGHRSVSWYQQTPGQGLQFLFEYFSETQRNKGNFPGRFSGRQFSNSRSEMNVSTLELGDSALYLCASSLEGQGSYEQYFGPGTRLTVT.

This clonotype was seen repeatedly, ten times or more. The chain has TRBV3-1 and TRBJ2-7; no clear D. Trimming took off 0 bases at V and 3 bases at J, with 9 bases between the two ends. Germline V CDR1 and CDR2: LGHDT, YNNKEL (reference sequence). This CDR3 has 14 residues. The CDR3 loop reads CASSQDSGRYEQYF. For the CDR3, the DNA is TGTGCCAGCAGCCAAGACTCAGGACGCTACGAGCAGTACTTC.

This clonotype has ten or more counts. The gene calls are TRBV4-3 and TRBJ1-1, with a possible D match to TRBD1 (6 bases). Trimming removed 1 base at V and 5 bases at J, with 14 bases between. CDR1 is LGHNA and CDR2 is YSLEER in the germline V gene. The CDR3 has 15 amino acids. The CDR3 bases are TGCGCCAGCAGCCAAGGATCGGGGGGCTATACTGAAGCTTTCTTT. This encodes CASSQGSGGYTEAFF.

This clonotype was counted at least ten times. The rearrangement uses TRBV5-1 and TRBJ2-6; 8 bases map to TRBD1. Germline V gives CDR1 SGHRS, CDR2 YFSETQ. The CDR3 has 17 amino acids. V lost 4 bases, J lost 0 bases, and 6 bases stayed unmatched. The CDR3 bases are TGCGCCAGCAGCGGGGGACAGGACCGCTCTGGGGCCAACGTCCTGACTTTC. This translates into CASSGGQDRSGANVLTF.

This clonotype occurred many times. The chain couples TRBV7-9 to TRBJ1-3; D gene unclear. This CDR3 contains 15 residues. With 2 bases removed from V and 8 bases from J, the gap between germline ends came to 16 bases. CDR1 and CDR2 (germline): SEHNR, FQNEAQ (reference sequence). DNA for the CDR3: TGTGCCAGCAGCTTACGTCTAGGGCTGGCGGACACCATATATTTT. It translates to CASSLRLGLADTIYF.

In its sample, this clonotype was seen many times. The V call is TRBV2, the J call TRBJ2-2; maybe TRBD1 (6 bases). Germline loops: CDR1 SNHLY, CDR2 FYNNEI. The CDR3 totals 14 residues. Trimming stripped 6 bases from V and 4 bases from J, with 12 bases between. The CDR3 bases are TGTGCCAGCAGGAAAGGACAGATCACCGGGGAGCTGTTTTTT. The encoded protein is CASRKGQITGELFF.

The chain uses TRBV7-8 and TRBJ2-2; D is unclear. The V end was cut by 3 bases, the J end by 1 base, with 6 bases between. Germline V gene lookup returns CDR1 SGHVS and CDR2 FQNEAQ. This CDR3 contains 14 residues. The CDR3 sequence: CASSFQRNTGELFF. The CDR3 region has the DNA TGTGCCAGCAGCTTCCAGCGGAACACCGGGGAGCTGTTTTTT.

This clonotype was counted at least ten times. The chain combines TRBV6-6 with TRBJ2-7, with TRBD1 matching over 8 bases. From germline, CDR1 is MNHNY and CDR2 SVGAGI (reference sequence). The ends lost 8 bases at V and 0 bases at J; junction bases unmatched: 15. The CDR3 extends over 17 amino acids. The CDR3 loop reads CASGRLPGGHLSYEQYF. As DNA, the CDR3 is TGTGCCAGCGGAAGATTACCAGGGGGCCACCTCTCCTACGAGCAGTACTTC.